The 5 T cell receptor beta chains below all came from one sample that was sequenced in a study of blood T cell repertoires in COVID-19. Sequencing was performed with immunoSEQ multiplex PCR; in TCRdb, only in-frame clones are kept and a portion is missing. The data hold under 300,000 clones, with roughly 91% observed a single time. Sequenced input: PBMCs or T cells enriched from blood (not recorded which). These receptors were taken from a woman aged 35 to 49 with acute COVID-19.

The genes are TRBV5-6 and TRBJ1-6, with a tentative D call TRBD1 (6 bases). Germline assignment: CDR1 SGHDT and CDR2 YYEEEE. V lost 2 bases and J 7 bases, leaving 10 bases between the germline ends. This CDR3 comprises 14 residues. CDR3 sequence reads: CASSFWGRNSPLHF. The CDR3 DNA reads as TGTGCCAGCAGCTTCTGGGGGCGGAATTCACCCCTCCACTTT.

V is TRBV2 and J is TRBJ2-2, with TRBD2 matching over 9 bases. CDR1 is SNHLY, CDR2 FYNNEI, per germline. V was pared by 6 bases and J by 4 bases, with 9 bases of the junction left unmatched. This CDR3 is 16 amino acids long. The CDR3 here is CASRKLAGVGTGELFF. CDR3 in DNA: TGTGCCAGCAGAAAGTTAGCGGGAGTCGGCACCGGGGAGCTGTTTTTT.

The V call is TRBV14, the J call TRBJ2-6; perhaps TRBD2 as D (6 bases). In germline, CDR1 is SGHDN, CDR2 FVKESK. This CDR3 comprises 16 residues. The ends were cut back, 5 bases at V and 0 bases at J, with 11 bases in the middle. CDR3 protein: CASSAGRPSGANVLTF. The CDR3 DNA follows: TGTGCCAGCAGCGCGGGACGACCCTCTGGGGCCAACGTCCTGACTTTC.

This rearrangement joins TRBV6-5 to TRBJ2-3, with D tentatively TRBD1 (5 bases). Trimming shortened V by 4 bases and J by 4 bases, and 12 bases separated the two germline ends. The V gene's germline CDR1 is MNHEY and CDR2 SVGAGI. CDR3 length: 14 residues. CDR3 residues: CASSSHRIADTQYF. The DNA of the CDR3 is TGTGCCAGCAGTTCTCACAGGATCGCAGATACGCAGTATTTT.

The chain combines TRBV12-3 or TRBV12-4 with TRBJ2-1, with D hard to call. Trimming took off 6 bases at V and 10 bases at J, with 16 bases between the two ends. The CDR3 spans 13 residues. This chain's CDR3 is CASSHKESSEQFF. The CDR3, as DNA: TGTGCCAGCAGCCATAAGGAGTCGAGCGAGCAGTTCTTC.